This entry concerns a single T cell receptor beta chain. This clone was seen a single time. Its cognate antigen has yet to be identified. No base quality information exists; no much larger clone differs at one position. These data come from a study of technical replicates of blood from a few donors (dated by TCRdb to 2017 to 2019). The library was built by means of the immunoSEQ multiplex PCR assay. The clones in this table, taken by TCRdb from immuneACCESS, are in-frame only. Not every clone is retained; where verified, under half of the shortfall comes from an unresolved V gene, and the cause of the rest is unknown. This sample holds about 81,000 clones; roughly 92% were observed only once. The ten largest clones take up over 0.2% of the sample. What was sequenced was T cells isolated from PBMCs. This TCR derives from a human donor in good health.

The CDR3 corresponds to CASSAGTSGRWETQYF. Read as DNA, the sequence is TGTGCCAGCAGCGCGGGGACTAGCGGGAGGTGGGAGACCCAGTACTTC. This chain joins TRBV9 to TRBJ2-5; 15 central bases correspond to TRBD2. Sequences SGDLS (CDR1) and YYNGEE (CDR2) are obtained from the germline V gene. Germline trimming: 3 bases from V, 5 bases from J; junction bases outside gene matches: 5. The CDR3 spans 16 residues, from the cysteine through the phenylalanine. Kept here is only the CDR3 DNA, which spans 48 bases and is read in frame from base 1.